These T cell receptor beta chains were read from a single sample in a study of tumor and adjacent non-tumor tissue in lung cancer. TCRdb recomputed calls from the multiplex PCR reads with MiXCR, one row per CDR3 protein. The sample lists 90,000 to 110,000 distinct CDR3 sequences, roughly 75% occurring once. Sequencing was carried out using lung tumor tissue. Every receptor here comes from a woman aged 60-75 years with non-small cell lung cancer. Both conserved end residues are part of each CDR3. The D gene is left open where the match is weak. A clone size is listed for some rows: how often the clone was seen (once, few, many), or a class if it is expanded.

clone_size: .
d_call: .
j_call: TRBJ2-7
v_call: TRBV20-1
cdr3_nt: TGCAGTGTGGGCCCCGACGAGCAGTACTTC
cdr3_aa: CSVGPDEQYF

clone_size: many
d_call: TRBD1
j_call: TRBJ1-2
v_call: TRBV20-1
cdr3_nt: TGCAGTGCTTTATTAGACAGGGATGGCTACACCTTC
cdr3_aa: CSALLDRDGYTF

clone_size: .
d_call: TRBD2
j_call: TRBJ2-7
v_call: TRBV20-1
cdr3_nt: TGCAGTGCTAGCAACCTAGCGGGGGACTACGAGCGGTGCTTC
cdr3_aa: CSASNLAGDYERCF

clone_size: .
d_call: .
j_call: TRBJ2-2
v_call: TRBV20-1
cdr3_nt: TGCAGTGCTAGGGACTCCTCCGGGGAGCTGTTATTT
cdr3_aa: CSARDSSGELLF

clone_size: .
d_call: .
j_call: TRBJ2-1
v_call: TRBV4-3
cdr3_nt: TGCGCCAGCAGTCAAGCCCCCGCGGGTGAGCAGTTCTTC
cdr3_aa: CASSQAPAGEQFF

clone_size: .
d_call: .
j_call: TRBJ1-2
v_call: TRBV11-2
cdr3_nt: TGTGCTAGCGGCTTAGGAATAGGGTTTAACTATGGCTACACCTTC
cdr3_aa: CASGLGIGFNYGYTF

clone_size: .
d_call: .
j_call: TRBJ1-5
v_call: TRBV6-1
cdr3_nt: TGTGCCAGCAGTGAGGTCGATAGGAATCATCAGTCCCAGCATTTT
cdr3_aa: CASSEVDRNHQSQHF

clone_size: .
d_call: .
j_call: TRBJ2-2
v_call: TRBV24-1
cdr3_nt: TGTGCCACCAGTGATGGTCAAAACACCGGGGAGCTGTTTTTT
cdr3_aa: CATSDGQNTGELFF

clone_size: once
d_call: .
j_call: TRBJ1-2
v_call: TRBV6-2/TRBV6-3
cdr3_nt: TGTGCCAGCAGTCCCACTTGGGACTATGGCTACACGTTC
cdr3_aa: CASSPTWDYGYTF

clone_size: .
d_call: TRBD1
j_call: TRBJ2-7
v_call: TRBV12-3/TRBV12-4
cdr3_nt: TGTGCCAGCAGTTTAAGGGTCGGGACAGACTCCTACGAGCAGTACTTC
cdr3_aa: CASSLRVGTDSYEQYF

clone_size: .
d_call: .
j_call: TRBJ2-1
v_call: TRBV11-3
cdr3_nt: TGTGCCAGCGGCTTAGTACGGAGCTCCTACAATGAGCACTTCTTC
cdr3_aa: CASGLVRSSYNEHFF

clone_size: few
d_call: TRBD2
j_call: TRBJ2-4
v_call: TRBV29-1
cdr3_nt: TGCAGCATTCGCGGGGGGTCTCGAGGCATTCAGTACTTC
cdr3_aa: CSIRGGSRGIQYF

clone_size: .
d_call: .
j_call: TRBJ1-2
v_call: TRBV7-2
cdr3_nt: TGTGCCAGCAGCTCGGGTGGGAGCAACTATGGCTACACCTTC
cdr3_aa: CASSSGGSNYGYTF

clone_size: .
d_call: .
j_call: TRBJ2-7
v_call: TRBV10-1
cdr3_nt: TGCGCCAGCAGTGAGCCGATACGAAGCGAGCAGTACTTC
cdr3_aa: CASSEPIRSEQYF

clone_size: .
d_call: .
j_call: TRBJ1-3
v_call: TRBV11-2
cdr3_nt: TGTGCCAGCAGCTTGGAGGGGAACACCATATATTTT
cdr3_aa: CASSLEGNTIYF

clone_size: .
d_call: TRBD2
j_call: TRBJ2-5
v_call: TRBV12-3/TRBV12-4
cdr3_nt: TGTGCCCGCAGACCCGACGGCGGGAGTGGGGAGGCCCAGTACTTC
cdr3_aa: CARRPDGGSGEAQYF

clone_size: few
d_call: .
j_call: TRBJ1-2
v_call: TRBV30
cdr3_nt: TGTGCCTGGAGTATCGCTGGGTTCCCTAACTATGGCTACACCTTC
cdr3_aa: CAWSIAGFPNYGYTF

clone_size: .
d_call: .
j_call: TRBJ1-2
v_call: TRBV6-1
cdr3_nt: TGTGGCAGCATCAACACTCACCGGGGCAGCGGCTACACCTTC
cdr3_aa: CGSINTHRGSGYTF

clone_size: .
d_call: TRBD1
j_call: TRBJ2-1
v_call: TRBV11-1
cdr3_nt: TGTGCCAGCACATTATTGAGGACAGGTTTCAATGAGCAGTTCTTC
cdr3_aa: CASTLLRTGFNEQFF

clone_size: .
d_call: .
j_call: TRBJ1-1
v_call: TRBV11-3
cdr3_nt: TGTGCCAACAGCTTAGAATCGGGGAGAGGCACTGAAGCATTCTTT
cdr3_aa: CANSLESGRGTEAFF

clone_size: .
d_call: .
j_call: TRBJ2-1
v_call: TRBV11-2
cdr3_nt: TGTGCCAGCAGCGTAAGCAGGCGGCAGTTCTTC
cdr3_aa: CASSVSRRQFF

clone_size: .
d_call: .
j_call: TRBJ2-7
v_call: TRBV28
cdr3_nt: TGTGCCAGCAGTTTAGAACTTTACGAGCAGTACTTC
cdr3_aa: CASSLELYEQYF

clone_size: .
d_call: TRBD2
j_call: TRBJ2-3
v_call: TRBV20-1
cdr3_nt: TGCAGTACCCAGGGACTAGCGGGAATAGATACGCAGTATTTT
cdr3_aa: CSTQGLAGIDTQYF

clone_size: many
d_call: .
j_call: TRBJ2-7
v_call: TRBV6-5
cdr3_nt: TGTGCCCGCAGGGTATCCTACGAGCAGTACTTC
cdr3_aa: CARRVSYEQYF

clone_size: .
d_call: TRBD1
j_call: TRBJ2-2
v_call: TRBV6-2/TRBV6-3
cdr3_nt: TGTGCCAGCAGTTCCCAGGGGGCTAACACCGGTGAGCTGTTATTT
cdr3_aa: CASSSQGANTGELLF

clone_size: few
d_call: TRBD2
j_call: TRBJ2-1
v_call: TRBV11-3
cdr3_nt: TGTGCCAGCAGCTTAGAGCTGACTAGCCGGAGTCACAATGAGCAATTCTTC
cdr3_aa: CASSLELTSRSHNEQFF